Sequencing of this TCR beta chain was carried out in a study of cytomegalovirus exposure and HLA in healthy donors. The PCR had 60 Vbeta and 13 Jbeta primers. The data were produced by immunoSEQ multiplex PCR, yet TCRdb's version contains in-frame clones alone and is incomplete. The data contain about 180,000 clones, 77% of them singletons. Study observations and caveats: Earlier findings revealed that most TCR beta V segments proved productive either about 87% or about 30% of the time. Confirmation in vitro established that a few CMV-associated chains were specific for CMV antigens.

Donors sampled were nominally healthy, though unrecorded immune exposures were likely. With V trimmed by 5 bases and J by 7 bases, 12 bases remained unmatched. CDR1 and CDR2 from the germline V gene are LNHDA and SQIVND (reference sequence). The CDR3 totals 15 residues. This clone was picked up a small number of times. Antigen: not known. Sequences were obtained from PBMCs. The TCR was taken from a man between 18 and 35 years old in good health and CMV-seronegative. The chain uses TRBV19 and TRBJ2-5, with 8 bases lining up with TRBD2. This CDR3 reads CASSPGLEEVGTQYF. In DNA, the CDR3 is TGTGCCAGTAGTCCGGGACTAGAGGAGGTGGGGACCCAGTACTTC.